A selection of T cell receptor beta chains follows, all from one sample in a study of shared clonotypes between healthy human individuals. The repertoire was sequenced with immunoSEQ multiplex PCR; TCRdb's copy has only in-frame clones and lacks some. The data show 450,000 to 500,000 clones, roughly four fifths seen once. The sample taken for sequencing was PBMCs. These receptors were taken from a woman aged 40 to 50 in good health. Some clones in this sample may be carry-over from other donors' samples. Each CDR3 is given with its conserved first and last residue. Fields, in order: J gene, D gene, V gene, clone size, CDR3 protein, CDR3 DNA. A D gene is named only where the DNA matches it firmly. Where a row states a size, it is once, few, many or the class of an expanded clone; other rows omit it.

J: TRBJ2-7
D: TRBD1
V: TRBV5-1
size: -
CDR3: CASRFGQGANEQYF
DNA: TGCGCCAGCAGATTTGGACAGGGGGCTAACGAGCAGTACTTC

J: TRBJ2-7
D: TRBD2
V: TRBV27
size: -
CDR3: CASSPHPGLAGYEQYF
DNA: TGTGCCAGCAGTCCTCACCCGGGACTAGCGGGATACGAGCAGTACTTC

J: TRBJ1-2
D: TRBD1
V: TRBV4-1
size: -
CDR3: CASSQDPRTGDYGYTF
DNA: TGCGCCAGCAGCCAAGATCCCCGGACAGGAGACTATGGCTACACCTTC

J: TRBJ1-1
D: -
V: TRBV2
size: once
CDR3: CASRAGTYLRTEAFF
DNA: TGTGCCAGCAGGGCCGGGACATATCTTCGGACTGAAGCTTTCTTT

J: TRBJ1-1
D: -
V: TRBV5-6
size: -
CDR3: CASSLGPDMNTEAFF
DNA: TGTGCCAGCAGCTTGGGTCCGGACATGAACACTGAAGCTTTCTTT

J: TRBJ1-2
D: -
V: TRBV20-1
size: -
CDR3: CSARVNYGYTF
DNA: TGCAGTGCTAGAGTTAACTATGGCTACACCTTC

J: TRBJ2-3
D: -
V: TRBV7-3
size: -
CDR3: CASSLSRGNTDTQYF
DNA: TGTGCCAGCAGCTTATCTCGCGGAAACACAGATACGCAGTATTTT

J: TRBJ2-7
D: TRBD2
V: TRBV27
size: few
CDR3: CASSLGTSGSYEQYF
DNA: TGTGCCAGCAGTCTCGGGACTAGCGGCTCCTACGAGCAGTACTTC

J: TRBJ2-3
D: -
V: TRBV7-9
size: -
CDR3: CASSGQGPDTQYF
DNA: TGTGCCAGCAGCGGCCAGGGCCCAGATACGCAGTATTTT

J: TRBJ1-5
D: -
V: TRBV27
size: few
CDR3: CASSFKGDQPQHF
DNA: TGTGCCAGCAGTTTCAAGGGGGATCAGCCCCAGCATTTT

J: TRBJ2-3
D: -
V: TRBV5-1
size: -
CDR3: CASSLEWRTTDTQYF
DNA: TGCGCCAGCAGCTTGGAGTGGCGGACCACAGATACGCAGTATTTT

J: TRBJ2-5
D: TRBD2
V: TRBV10-3
size: -
CDR3: CATGPRTSGKETQYF
DNA: TGTGCCACCGGACCGAGGACTAGCGGGAAGGAGACCCAGTACTTC

J: TRBJ2-2
D: TRBD1
V: TRBV6-4
size: once
CDR3: CASSDLGQGDTGELFF
DNA: TGTGCCAGCAGTGACCTGGGACAGGGCGACACCGGGGAGCTGTTTTTT

J: TRBJ2-7
D: TRBD2
V: TRBV30
size: few
CDR3: CAWVGLDAYEQYF
DNA: TGTGCCTGGGTGGGACTAGATGCCTACGAGCAGTACTTC

J: TRBJ2-5
D: -
V: TRBV19
size: -
CDR3: CASGMGGRQETQYF
DNA: TGTGCCAGTGGCATGGGTGGAAGGCAAGAGACCCAGTACTTC

J: TRBJ2-3
D: TRBD2
V: TRBV7-3
size: -
CDR3: CASSLGLAEDTQYF
DNA: TGTGCCAGCAGCCTTGGACTAGCTGAAGATACGCAGTATTTT